This TCR beta chain came from a study of blood T cell repertoires in COVID-19. Looking at the study overall: From T cells, B-cell-depleted T cells, or PBMCs came the material, which was cDNA or gDNA.

Some clones are missing from TCRdb's copy, which holds only in-frame ones; the method was immunoSEQ multiplex PCR. The data contain some 150,000 clones, 75% to 90% of them singletons. This study enrolled people aged 18 to 89 from around 26 US geographic areas. Cohort placement rested on clinical history that participants reported themselves. Recovered Cohort 3 donors showed two negative PCRs, clearance, or symptom resolution. The receptor comes from a woman between 45 and 65 years old who had recovered from COVID-19. Sequenced: PBMCs or T cells enriched from blood (not recorded which).

In nucleotides, the CDR3 is TGCGCCAGCAGCTTGGGCGTCTTGGAGACCCAGTACTTC. This encodes CASSLGVLETQYF. J is TRBJ2-5 and V is TRBV5-1; D is uncertain. Trimming removed 0 bases at V and 5 bases at J, with 8 bases between. The germline gives CDR1 SGHRS, CDR2 YFSETQ. CDR3 length: 13 residues.